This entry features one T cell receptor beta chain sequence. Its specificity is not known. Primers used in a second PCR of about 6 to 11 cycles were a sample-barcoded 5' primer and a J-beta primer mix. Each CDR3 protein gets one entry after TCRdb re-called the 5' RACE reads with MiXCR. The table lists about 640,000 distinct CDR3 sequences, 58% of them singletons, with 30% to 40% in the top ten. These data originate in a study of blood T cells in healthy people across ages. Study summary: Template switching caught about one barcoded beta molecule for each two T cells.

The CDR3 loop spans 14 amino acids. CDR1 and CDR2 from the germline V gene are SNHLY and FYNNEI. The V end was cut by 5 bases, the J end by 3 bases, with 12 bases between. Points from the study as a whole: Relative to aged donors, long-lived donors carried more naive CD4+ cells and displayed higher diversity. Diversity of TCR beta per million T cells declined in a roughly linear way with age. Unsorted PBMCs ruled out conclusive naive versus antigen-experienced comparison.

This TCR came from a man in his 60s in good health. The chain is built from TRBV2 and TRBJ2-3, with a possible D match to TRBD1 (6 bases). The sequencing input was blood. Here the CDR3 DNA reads TGTGCCAGCAGTTCCCCAGGACAGACAGATACGCAGTATTTT. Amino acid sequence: CASSSPGQTDTQYF.